These 23 T cell receptor beta chains share one sample of origin, sequenced in a study of shared clonotypes between healthy human individuals. Using immunoSEQ multiplex PCR, the repertoire was profiled, and TCRdb retains in-frame clones only, with some absent. The table shows 2 million to 3 million clones, with 90% to 95% occurring only once. The sequencing input was naive CD4+ T cells sorted from blood. Subset reported: CD45RA+ positively selected. The receptor set was obtained from a young man in good health.

V usage is TRBV19 and J usage is TRBJ1-5, with no clear D. CDR1 and CDR2 from the germline V gene are LNHDA and SQIVND (reference sequence). The V gene lost 7 bases and the J gene lost 4 bases, with 14 bases spanning the gap. CDR3 length equals 14 residues. The DNA for the CDR3 is TGTGCCAGTACCAAAGAAGGTTTGAATCAGCCCCAGCATTTT. This encodes CASTKEGLNQPQHF. Complete variable domain (other parts from reference TRBV19 and TRBJ1-5): DGGITQSPKYLFRKEGQNVTLSCEQNLNHDAMYWYRQDPGQGLRLIYYSQIVNDFQKGDIAEGYSVSREKKESFPLTVTSAQKNPTAFYLCASTKEGLNQPQHFGDGTRLSIL.

The V call is TRBV30, the J call TRBJ2-5; D not certain. V was shortened by 2 bases and J by 4 bases, with 14 bases between the two germline ends. CDR1 is GTSNPN, CDR2 SVGIG, per germline (reference sequence). The CDR3 contains 14 residues. The CDR3, as DNA: TGTGCCTGGAGTATTGGTGGGGAAGGAGAGACCCAGTACTTC. Translation: CAWSIGGEGETQYF. Using reference TRBV30 and TRBJ2-5 for the parts outside the CDR3, the full variable domain is SQTIHQWPATLVQPVGSPLSLECTVEGTSNPNLYWYRQAAGRGLQLLFYSVGIGQISSEVPQNLSASRPQDRQFILSSKKLLLSDSGFYLCAWSIGGEGETQYFGPGTRLLVL.

The CDR3 region is CASSPIAGIYNEQFF. In DNA form, the CDR3 reads TGTGCCAGCAGCCCCATAGCGGGCATCTACAATGAGCAGTTCTTC. The rearrangement links TRBV9 to TRBJ2-1; 7 nucleotides agree with TRBD2. The CDR3 totals 15 residues. The germline gives CDR1 SGDLS, CDR2 YYNGEE. V was clipped by 4 bases and J by 3 bases; unmatched bases: 7.

The CDR3 sequence is CASSGPRTGTLYEQYF. The CDR3, as DNA: TGTGCCAGCAGTGGGCCCCGGACAGGGACCCTCTACGAGCAGTACTTC. This rearrangement joins TRBV28 to TRBJ2-5; 8 bases agree with TRBD1. The J call is in doubt because the DNA end fits TRBJ2-7 better. From germline, CDR1 is MDHEN and CDR2 SYDVKM. The CDR3 spans 16 residues.

The V gene is TRBV2, the J gene TRBJ1-6; 8 bases are shared with TRBD1. The CDR3 runs to 15 residues. Germline V gives CDR1 SNHLY, CDR2 FYNNEI. Trimming removed 5 bases from V and 7 bases from J; junction bases left unmatched: 7. The CDR3 DNA reads TGTGCCAGCAGTATCGGACAGGGTCTAAATTCACCCCTCCACTTT. It is translated as CASSIGQGLNSPLHF.

The J gene is TRBJ1-2, the V gene TRBV28, with unresolved D. CDR1 is MDHEN and CDR2 is SYDVKM in the germline V gene. V was cut by 2 bases and J by 2 bases, with 12 bases left in between. The CDR3 runs to 15 residues. The CDR3 DNA reads TGTGCCAGCAGTTTAGTTGGGCAGAACAACTATGGCTACACCTTC. Translating it yields CASSLVGQNNYGYTF.

The J gene is TRBJ2-2, the V gene TRBV11-3; maybe TRBD2 (6 bases). CDR1 and CDR2 (germline): SGHNT, YENEEA. This CDR3 is built from 17 residues. Trimming took 1 base from V and 6 from J, leaving 18 bases between them. The CDR3 DNA reads TGTGCCAGCAGCTTAGGCCAGGGAGGCCCTTCGGCCGGGGAGCTGTTTTTT. Amino acids: CASSLGQGGPSAGELFF.

V usage is TRBV4-2 and J usage is TRBJ2-1; D is unresolved. This CDR3 is built from 14 residues. CDR1 and CDR2 from the germline V gene are LGHNA and YNFKEQ. V was shortened by 3 bases and J by 4 bases, with 10 bases between the two germline ends. The CDR3: CASSHLQLYNEQFF. In DNA form, the CDR3 reads TGTGCCAGCAGCCATCTACAACTTTACAATGAGCAGTTCTTC.

In this sample, this clone turned up a few times. The rearrangement joins TRBV10-2 to TRBJ2-1; 8 nucleotides agree with TRBD2. Germline trimming cut 6 bases from V and 8 bases from J; bases unmatched to any gene: 6. In germline, CDR1 is WSHSY, CDR2 SAAADI. The CDR3 has 13 amino acids. The chain's CDR3 is CASRRGGKDEQFF. DNA for the CDR3: TGCGCCAGCAGACGGGGGGGCAAGGATGAGCAGTTCTTC.

To note about this clone: The sample carries other DNA sequences with the same CDR3. The chain carries TRBV10-3 and TRBJ2-3; no definite D call. Trimming took off 0 bases at V and 2 bases at J, with 3 bases between the two ends. Looked up from germline, CDR1 is ENHRY and CDR2 is SYGVKD. The CDR3 is made up of 13 amino acids. CDR3 residues: CAISESITDTQYF. CDR3 DNA sequence: TGTGCCATCAGTGAGTCGATCACAGATACGCAGTATTTT.

Worth noting for this clone: The same CDR3 arises from other DNA sequences in this sample as well. The rearrangement links TRBV6-5 to TRBJ2-3; possibly TRBD2 for D (5 bases). Trimming removed 6 bases at V and 2 bases at J, with 6 bases between. CDR3 length: 12 residues. Germline V gene sequence: CDR1 MNHEY, CDR2 SVGAGI. The CDR3 coding sequence is TGTGCCAGCAGACGGGACACAGATACGCAGTATTTT. This codes for CASRRDTDTQYF.

This clone appeared a few times. The chain couples TRBV7-9 to TRBJ1-2; the D is unclear. V lost 2 bases and J lost 8, with 9 bases in between. CDR1 and CDR2 (germline): SEHNR, FQNEAQ (reference sequence). CDR3 length: 12 amino acids. CDR3 bases: TGTGCCAGCAGCTTAAGTCTCGGAGGCTACACCTTC. This encodes CASSLSLGGYTF.

This clone was seen just once. One end of the junction fails to match germline, which may point to a read error. The chain combines TRBV7-7 with TRBJ1-3; weak D call: TRBD1 (6 bases). The germline V gene has CDR1 SSHAT and CDR2 FNYEAQ (reference sequence). The length of the CDR3 is 15 residues. CDR3: CASSPGAGTGNTIYF. DNA for the CDR3: TGTGCTAGCAGCCCGGGGGCAGGGACAGGAAACACCATATATTTT.

The chain links TRBV7-6 to TRBJ2-5; 7 nucleotides agree with TRBD2. V was pared by 2 bases and J by 4 bases, with 7 bases of the junction left unmatched. Germline V lookup: CDR1 SGHVS, CDR2 FNYEAQ. The CDR3 is 15 amino acids. The CDR3 DNA follows: TGTGCCAGCAGCTTATACCCGGTAGCGGGAGAGACCCAGTACTTC. It is translated as CASSLYPVAGETQYF.

V gene TRBV9 combines with J gene TRBJ2-7; 8 bases align to TRBD2. V trimming: 3 bases; J trimming: 0 bases; junction bases outside the gene matches: 5. The germline gives CDR1 SGDLS, CDR2 YYNGEE. The CDR3 has 15 amino acids. CDR3 region: CASSGGGTSSYEQYF. The DNA for the CDR3 is TGTGCCAGCAGCGGAGGAGGGACTAGCTCCTACGAGCAGTACTTC.

CDR3: CASSELTYNEQFF. In nucleotides, the CDR3 is TGTGCCAGCTCAGAATTAACCTACAATGAGCAGTTCTTC. V and J are TRBV18 and TRBJ2-1; D remains ambiguous. This CDR3 is 13 amino acids long. V was pared by 5 bases and J by 2 bases, with 7 bases between. Germline CDR1 reads KGHSH; CDR2 reads LQKENI.

This clone was seen more than once but under ten times. Distinct nucleotide sequences in the sample also encode this CDR3. The V call is TRBV6-5, the J call TRBJ1-3; no definite D call. The CDR3 covers 15 residues. Germline CDR1 MNHEY, CDR2 SVGAGI. Between the trimmed V and J ends, which lost 8 bases and 0 bases, there was a span of 14 bases. CDR3 in amino acids: CASSSTGSSGNTIYF. The CDR3 DNA reads TGTGCCAGCTCCTCTACGGGGAGCTCTGGAAACACCATATATTTT.

V gene TRBV5-1 combines with J gene TRBJ2-5, with TRBD1 as a possible D gene (5 bases). V was cut by 0 bases and J by 5 bases, with 11 bases left in between. Germline V gene data show CDR1 as SGHRS and CDR2 as YFSETQ. This CDR3 has 14 amino acids. This chain's CDR3 is CASSLVQGMETQYF. The CDR3 nucleotides are TGCGCCAGCAGCTTGGTGCAGGGCATGGAGACCCAGTACTTC.

This chain joins TRBV5-1 and TRBJ2-7; the D is unclear. CDR1 and CDR2 from the germline V gene are SGHRS and YFSETQ. Trimming removed 2 bases from V and 2 bases from J, with 11 bases in between. The CDR3 runs 14 residues. The CDR3 loop is CASSFFPGTYEQYF. The CDR3 DNA follows: TGCGCCAGCAGCTTTTTCCCAGGAACCTACGAGCAGTACTTC.

CDR3 bases: TGTGCCAGCAGCTTGGTTGGACAGGGGGCGGTCACTGAAGCTTTCTTT. It is translated as CASSLVGQGAVTEAFF. The chain has TRBV5-6 and TRBJ1-1; 11 bases map to TRBD1. This CDR3 has 16 amino acids. V was clipped by 0 bases and J by 4 bases; unmatched bases: 5. Germline V gives CDR1 SGHDT, CDR2 YYEEEE.

This clone was seen once. The gene calls are TRBV18 and TRBJ2-7; D possibly corresponds to TRBD2 (6 bases). V shed 3 bases and J shed 2 bases, with 11 bases lying between them. Germline V CDR1 and CDR2: KGHSH, LQKENI. CDR3 length equals 14 residues. In nucleotides, the CDR3 is TGTGCCAGCTCACCGACTAGTGGGGCCTACGAGCAGTACTTC. Its protein is CASSPTSGAYEQYF.

Points on this clone: Other DNA sequences in the sample encode the same CDR3. The gene calls are TRBV7-2 and TRBJ1-5, with D uncertain. The V end was cut by 4 bases, the J end by 5 bases, with 9 bases between. Per germline, CDR1 SGHTA and CDR2 FQGNSA. This CDR3 spans 13 amino acids. The CDR3 nucleotides are TGTGCCAGCAGCTCCGGATTACATCAGCCCCAGCATTTT. This gives the protein CASSSGLHQPQHF. The whole variable domain, filled in from reference TRBV7-2 and TRBJ1-5, reads GAGVSQSPSNKVTEKGKDVELRCDPISGHTALYWYRQSLGQGLEFLIYFQGNSAPDKSGLPSDRFSAERTGGSVSTLTIQRTQQEDSAVYLCASSSGLHQPQHFGDGTRLSIL.

The chain couples TRBV7-3 to TRBJ2-5; D may be TRBD2 (6 bases). V was clipped by 1 base and J by 1 base, with 7 bases between them. This CDR3 is 14 amino acids long. CDR1 and CDR2 from the germline V gene are SGHTA and FQGTGA. CDR3 amino acids: CASSLRRVQETQYF. For the CDR3, the DNA is TGTGCCAGCAGCTTAAGGAGGGTCCAAGAGACCCAGTACTTC.